This T cell receptor (beta chain) was captured in a study of shared clonotypes between healthy human individuals. This CDR3 is built from 14 residues. V shed 2 bases and J 3 bases; nucleotides not matched to a gene: 0. Per germline, CDR1 SGHNT and CDR2 YENEEA. TCRdb keeps only in-frame clones here, not all; method: immunoSEQ multiplex PCR. The table records a few million clones, about 92% of them present only once. The sequenced material came from naive CD4+ T cells sorted from blood. Subset of the sample: CD45RA+ positively selected. V is TRBV11-3 and J is TRBJ2-1; the match to TRBD2 covers 8 bases. The TCR was taken from a man between 18 and 29 years old in good health. The CDR3 loop reads CASSLTSGYNEQFF. The CDR3 DNA is TGTGCCAGCAGCTTAACTAGCGGCTACAATGAGCAGTTCTTC.